The 6 T cell receptor beta chains listed next were all sequenced from one sample in a study of CD8 T cells in ankylosing spondylitis. TCRdb reanalysed the 5' RACE reads using MiXCR and keeps one entry per CDR3 protein. The table lists roughly 150,000 distinct CDR3 sequences, 30% to 40% of them singletons. Sequencing was performed on synovial fluid, either unsorted or a sorted T cell fraction (not recorded which). The receptors were sampled from a male donor with ankylosing spondylitis.

The rearrangement uses TRBV5-1 and TRBJ2-7, with a tentative D call TRBD1 (6 bases). Between the trimmed V and J ends, which lost 7 bases and 6 bases, there was a span of 17 bases. The germline CDR1 and CDR2 sequences are SGHRS and YFSETQ. CDR3 length: 13 amino acids. The CDR3 here is CASGRQEIGEQYF. As DNA, the CDR3 is TGCGCCAGCGGGAGACAGGAAATTGGCGAGCAGTACTTC.

The chain is built from TRBV3-1 and TRBJ1-1; a possible D gene is TRBD1 (6 bases). V was trimmed by 5 bases and J by 2 bases, leaving 18 bases between them. The germline CDR1 and CDR2 sequences are LGHDT and YNNKEL (reference sequence). CDR3 size: 16 residues. The CDR3 protein is CASSSAWAQGNTEAFF. Written as DNA, the CDR3 is TGTGCCAGCAGCTCAGCGTGGGCACAGGGAAACACTGAAGCTTTCTTT.

The V and J genes are TRBV24-1 and TRBJ2-7; D is undetermined. Trimming pared 3 bases from V and 5 bases from J, leaving 16 bases between. CDR3 length: 15 residues. Germline CDR1 KGHDR, CDR2 SFDVKD. As DNA, the CDR3 is TGTGCCACCAGTGATCCCCTTACCCCGGGTCACGAGCAGTACTTC. Its translation is CATSDPLTPGHEQYF.

The V and J genes are TRBV2 and TRBJ1-4; D call uncertain. Trimming cost V 7 bases and J 5 bases, with 14 bases left between them. The CDR3 sequence is 14 residues long. In germline, CDR1 is SNHLY, CDR2 FYNNEI. CDR3 sequence: CASTRGEGNEKLFF. CDR3 in DNA: TGTGCCAGCACCCGCGGGGAGGGAAATGAAAAACTGTTTTTT.

This clonotype has just a few counts. V gene TRBV9 combines with J gene TRBJ2-5; 14 bases are a match to TRBD2. V trimming: 3 bases; J trimming: 1 base; junction bases outside the gene matches: 5. This CDR3 comprises 17 residues. Germline CDR1 and CDR2: SGDLS and YYNGEE. CDR3 DNA: TGTGCCAGCAGCGCTCGCGGACTAGCGGGAGGCCAAGAGACCCAGTACTTC. Translating gives CASSARGLAGGQETQYF. The entire variable domain, with the rest obtained from reference TRBV9 and TRBJ2-5, is as follows: DSGVTQTPKHLITATGQRVTLRCSPRSGDLSVYWYQQSLDQGLQFLIQYYNGEERAKGNILERFSAQQFPDLHSELNLSSLELGDSALYFCASSARGLAGGQETQYFGPGTRLLVL.

This clonotype showed up just a few times. J is TRBJ1-1 and V is TRBV6-5; D is perhaps TRBD1 (5 bases). Between the trimmed V and J ends, which lost 5 bases and 1 base, there was a span of 8 bases. Germline CDR1 and CDR2: MNHEY and SVGAGI. This CDR3 has 13 amino acids. CDR3 in DNA: TGTGCCAGCAGTCTACAGGAGAACACTGAAGCTTTCTTT. Encoded protein: CASSLQENTEAFF.